A single sample gave rise to the 28 T cell receptor beta chains below, sequenced in a study of cytomegalovirus exposure and HLA in healthy donors. It was with 60 Vbeta and 13 Jbeta primers that the PCR ran. TCRdb keeps only in-frame clones here, not all; method: immunoSEQ multiplex PCR. The table lists about 200,000 clones, approximately 80% of them singletons, with under 0.85% in the top ten. The specimen was PBMCs. The receptors come from a boy younger than 10 in good health and CMV-seronegative.

V usage is TRBV7-8 and J usage is TRBJ2-7, with a possible D match to TRBD1 (6 bases). The germline V and J ends were trimmed by 1 base and 0 bases, with 10 bases remaining between them. Looked up from germline, CDR1 is SGHVS and CDR2 is FQNEAQ. CDR3 length equals 15 residues. The CDR3 sequence: CASSLGGGSSYEQYF. The CDR3 DNA is TGTGCCAGCAGCTTAGGAGGGGGAAGCTCCTACGAGCAGTACTTC.

The V and J genes are TRBV30 and TRBJ1-2; possibly TRBD1 for D (5 bases). CDR3 length equals 13 residues. Trimming took off 3 bases at V and 3 bases at J, with 11 bases between the two ends. The germline V gene encodes CDR1 GTSNPN and CDR2 SVGIG (reference sequence). CDR3 sequence (DNA): TGTGCCTGGAGCGACGGGGGGGACTATGGCTACACCTTC. Amino acid sequence: CAWSDGGDYGYTF.

The genes are TRBV4-1 and TRBJ2-1, with 9 bases fitting TRBD1. The V gene's germline CDR1 is MGHRA and CDR2 YSYEKL. This CDR3 has 17 residues. V lost 2 bases, J lost 9 bases, and 14 bases stayed unmatched. For the CDR3, the DNA is TGCGCCAGCAGCCAATCCCCCTCCGGGACAGGGAGTGGTGAGCAGTTCTTC. It translates to CASSQSPSGTGSGEQFF.

The rearrangement joins TRBV6-6 to TRBJ1-2; D possibly corresponds to TRBD1 (6 bases). The germline CDR1 and CDR2 sequences are MNHNY and SVGAGI (reference sequence). The CDR3 is 13 amino acids. V dropped 7 bases and J dropped 2 bases, with 11 bases sitting between them. CDR3 DNA sequence: TGTGCCAGCAAGCTAAGGGGGAACTATGGCTACACCTTC. Amino acid sequence: CASKLRGNYGYTF.

V usage is TRBV6-1 and J usage is TRBJ2-5; TRBD2 matches at 16 bases. The CDR3 totals 17 residues. The V segment lost 4 bases and the J segment 2 bases; nucleotides outside the gene matches: 4. From germline, CDR1 is MNHNS and CDR2 SASEGT. The CDR3, as DNA: TGTGCCAGCAGTGCGGGACTAGCGGGAGGGACACAAGAGACCCAGTACTTC. Translated: CASSAGLAGGTQETQYF.

The chain uses TRBV7-9 and TRBJ2-5, with D unresolved. The CDR3 covers 14 residues. Trimming shortened V by 5 bases and J by 5 bases, and 15 bases separated the two germline ends. In germline, CDR1 is SEHNR, CDR2 FQNEAQ (reference sequence). For the CDR3, the DNA is TGTGCCAGCAGCGCCCTAGGAGCCGCGGAGACCCAGTACTTC. Translating gives CASSALGAAETQYF.

The sample holds one count of this clone. The chain carries TRBV19 and TRBJ2-7; weak D call: TRBD1 (6 bases). The CDR3 extends over 16 amino acids. V was trimmed by 5 bases and J by 0 bases, leaving 17 bases between them. The germline V gene has CDR1 LNHDA and CDR2 SQIVND (reference sequence). CDR3: CASSLDDRQSSYEQYF. The DNA of the CDR3 is TGTGCCAGTAGTCTTGACGACAGGCAGAGCTCCTACGAGCAGTACTTC. Combining the CDR3 with reference TRBV19 and TRBJ2-7 gives the whole variable domain DGGITQSPKYLFRKEGQNVTLSCEQNLNHDAMYWYRQDPGQGLRLIYYSQIVNDFQKGDIAEGYSVSREKKESFPLTVTSAQKNPTAFYLCASSLDDRQSSYEQYFGPGTRLTVT.

The chain has TRBV30 and TRBJ2-3, with D maybe TRBD1 (8 bases). The CDR3 length is 16 residues. In germline, CDR1 is GTSNPN, CDR2 SVGIG (reference sequence). Trimming left V 3 bases short and J 1 base short, with 17 bases between. The CDR3 protein is CAWSRTQGGRTDTQYF. CDR3 in DNA: TGTGCCTGGAGCAGGACACAGGGGGGGCGCACAGATACGCAGTATTTT. The entire variable domain, with the rest obtained from reference TRBV30 and TRBJ2-3, is as follows: SQTIHQWPATLVQPVGSPLSLECTVEGTSNPNLYWYRQAAGRGLQLLFYSVGIGQISSEVPQNLSASRPQDRQFILSSKKLLLSDSGFYLCAWSRTQGGRTDTQYFGPGTRLTVL.

The chain has TRBV30 and TRBJ2-5, with D possibly matching TRBD2 (6 bases). The V and J ends lost 4 bases and 2 bases respectively, with 11 bases between them. Germline values: CDR1 GTSNPN, CDR2 SVGIG (reference sequence). The length of the CDR3 is 13 residues. This CDR3 is CAWNERAQETQYF. CDR3 nucleotide sequence: TGTGCCTGGAATGAGCGGGCACAAGAGACCCAGTACTTC.

The J gene is TRBJ2-7, the V gene TRBV5-1; 16 positions agree with TRBD2. The trim removed 4 bases at V and 6 bases at J, leaving 7 bases unmatched. This CDR3 comprises 16 residues. Germline V gene data show CDR1 as SGHRS and CDR2 as YFSETQ. CDR3: CASSLPGTSGGGEQYF. The CDR3 DNA follows: TGCGCCAGCAGCCTCCCCGGGACTAGCGGGGGGGGCGAGCAGTACTTC.

This clone was seen a few times. J is TRBJ2-7 and V is TRBV6-1, with a tentative D call TRBD1 (5 bases). CDR3 size: 14 residues. Trimming left V 3 bases short and J 3 bases short, with 12 bases between. Germline V gives CDR1 MNHNS, CDR2 SASEGT. CDR3 bases: TGTGCCAGCAGTGAGGCTACGACAGTCTACGAGCAGTACTTC. Its translation: CASSEATTVYEQYF.

The CDR3 DNA follows: TGTGCCAGTAGCCCGTTACAGGGGGCAGGATATAGCAATCAGCCCCAGCATTTT. Protein sequence: CASSPLQGAGYSNQPQHF. The chain couples TRBV19 to TRBJ1-5; 9 bases match TRBD1. The CDR3 covers 18 residues. CDR1 and CDR2 from the germline V gene are LNHDA and SQIVND (reference sequence). V gave up 6 bases and J gave up 0 bases; unmatched junction bases: 12. The whole variable domain, remainder taken from reference TRBV19 and TRBJ1-5, is DGGITQSPKYLFRKEGQNVTLSCEQNLNHDAMYWYRQDPGQGLRLIYYSQIVNDFQKGDIAEGYSVSREKKESFPLTVTSAQKNPTAFYLCASSPLQGAGYSNQPQHFGDGTRLSIL.

The chain recombines TRBV30 with TRBJ1-6; weak D call: TRBD1 (5 bases). Trimming left V 2 bases short and J 7 bases short, with 6 bases between. Germline-derived CDR1 and CDR2 are GTSNPN and SVGIG (reference sequence). The CDR3 contains 12 residues. CDR3 nucleotide sequence: TGTGCCTGGAGTAAGGGGAATTCACCCCTCCACTTT. As protein: CAWSKGNSPLHF.

The chain uses TRBV5-1 and TRBJ2-7; TRBD2 aligns across 9 bases. V shed 2 bases and J 0 bases; nucleotides not matched to a gene: 9. CDR3 length: 17 residues. Per the germline V gene, CDR1 is SGHRS and CDR2 is YFSETQ. CDR3 DNA: TGCGCCAGCAGCTTTCGGAAGCGGGAGGAATACTCCTACGAGCAGTACTTC. This codes for CASSFRKREEYSYEQYF.

V usage is TRBV28 and J usage is TRBJ1-5; D is unresolved. The CDR3 is 13 amino acids. V lost 6 bases to trimming and J lost 0 bases, with 6 bases between them. The V gene's germline CDR1 is MDHEN and CDR2 SYDVKM. CDR3 nucleotides: TGTGCCAGCAGGCGGGATAGCAATCAGCCCCAGCATTTT. Amino acid sequence: CASRRDSNQPQHF.

V and J are TRBV29-1 and TRBJ2-5, with 7 bases fitting TRBD1. The CDR3 has 13 residues. V was pared by 5 bases and J by 4 bases, with 7 bases of the junction left unmatched. CDR1 SQVTM and CDR2 ANQGSEA come from the germline V gene. The CDR3 spells CSVRGQYTETQYF. CDR3 DNA: TGCAGCGTTCGGGGACAGTATACAGAGACCCAGTACTTC. Full variable domain (rest looked up from reference TRBV29-1 and TRBJ2-5): SAVISQKPSRDICQRGTSLTIQCQVDSQVTMMFWYRQQPGQSLTLIATANQGSEATYESGFVIDKFPISRPNLTFSTLTVSNMSPEDSSIYLCSVRGQYTETQYFGPGTRLLVL.

The chain uses TRBV9 and TRBJ2-1, with TRBD2 matching over 10 bases. The CDR3 has 15 residues. Germline CDR1 and CDR2: SGDLS and YYNGEE. With 0 bases clipped from V and 7 bases from J, the junction kept 4 bases outside the gene matches. The CDR3 region is CASSVVGGLANEQFF. DNA of the CDR3: TGTGCCAGCAGCGTAGTTGGGGGACTAGCGAATGAGCAGTTCTTC.

The CDR3 sequence: CASSYLTSGKETQYF. The CDR3 nucleotides read TGTGCCAGCAGCTATCTTACTAGCGGGAAAGAGACCCAGTACTTC. V usage is TRBV13 and J usage is TRBJ2-5; 10 bases are shared with TRBD2. The germline V gene has CDR1 PRHDT and CDR2 FYEKMQ (reference sequence). With V trimmed by 4 bases and J by 3 bases, 5 bases remained unmatched. This CDR3 has 15 amino acids. Drawing the rest from reference TRBV13 and TRBJ2-5, the complete variable domain is AAGVIQSPRHLIKEKRETATLKCYPIPRHDTVYWYQQGPGQDPQFLISFYEKMQSDKGSIPDRFSAQQFSDYHSELNMSSLELGDSALYFCASSYLTSGKETQYFGPGTRLLVL.

This clone was seen once. V is TRBV5-1 and J is TRBJ2-5; 9 bases agree with TRBD2. The CDR3 sequence is 17 residues long. Germline loops: CDR1 SGHRS, CDR2 YFSETQ. V was clipped by 0 bases and J by 4 bases; unmatched bases: 10. CDR3 coding DNA: TGCGCCAGCAGCTTGGAGGGGGGGCTAGCGGGAAGAGAGACCCAGTACTTC. This translates into CASSLEGGLAGRETQYF. The variable domain in full, with the rest retrieved from reference TRBV5-1 and TRBJ2-5, is KAGVTQTPRYLIKTRGQQVTLSCSPISGHRSVSWYQQTPGQGLQFLFEYFSETQRNKGNFPGRFSGRQFSNSRSEMNVSTLELGDSALYLCASSLEGGLAGRETQYFGPGTRLLVL.

The rearrangement links TRBV6-5 to TRBJ2-5, with D perhaps TRBD2 (6 bases). The germline gives CDR1 MNHEY, CDR2 SVGAGI. Trimming cost V 4 bases and J 5 bases, with 8 bases left between them. The CDR3 is 12 amino acids. The DNA of the CDR3 is TGTGCCAGCAGTTCAGGGAGGGAGACCCAGTACTTC. It is translated as CASSSGRETQYF.

This chain uses TRBV7-2 with TRBJ1-1; tentative D call: TRBD1 (5 bases). The ends were cut back, 5 bases at V and 10 bases at J, with 14 bases in the middle. The CDR3 contains 12 residues. Germline CDR1 is SGHTA and CDR2 is FQGNSA. Here the CDR3 DNA reads TGTGCCAGCAGCCCCCAAGGGGCTCGAGCTTTCTTT. Translated: CASSPQGARAFF.

In this sample, this clone turned up a few times. This chain links TRBV6-5 with TRBJ1-2, with D unresolved. In germline, CDR1 is MNHEY, CDR2 SVGAGI. CDR3 length equals 16 residues. Trimming took off 0 bases at V and 8 bases at J, with 19 bases between the two ends. CDR3 coding DNA: TGTGCCAGCAGTTACTCGACTGGCAGCCACCCCTGGGGCTACACCTTC. Its protein is CASSYSTGSHPWGYTF.

This chain uses TRBV5-6 with TRBJ2-5; D perhaps matches TRBD1 (7 bases). The CDR3 is 16 amino acids. Trimming took off 4 bases at V and 2 bases at J, with 18 bases between the two ends. The germline V gene encodes CDR1 SGHDT and CDR2 YYEEEE. The CDR3 DNA sequence: TGTGCCAGCAGCCCGAATTCAGGGGGGTCTCAAGAGACCCAGTACTTC. Translating it yields CASSPNSGGSQETQYF.

The chain couples TRBV7-9 to TRBJ2-7, with D hard to call. Trimming took 5 bases from V and 7 from J, leaving 9 bases between them. Germline V gives CDR1 SEHNR, CDR2 FQNEAQ (reference sequence). CDR3 length: 11 amino acids. CDR3 loop: CASSPPGEQYF. CDR3 DNA: TGTGCCAGCAGCCCCCCCGGGGAGCAGTACTTC.

This clone has a handful of counts. This rearrangement joins TRBV4-1 to TRBJ1-1, with 7 bases aligning to TRBD1. Germline lookup yields CDR1 MGHRA and CDR2 YSYEKL. With V trimmed by 4 bases and J by 4 bases, 6 bases remained unmatched. This CDR3 contains 14 residues. For the CDR3, the DNA is TGCGCCAGCAGCCCGCGACAGGGATCCACTGAAGCTTTCTTT. Translated: CASSPRQGSTEAFF.

The gene calls are TRBV27 and TRBJ2-7, with 7 positions matching TRBD2. The V segment lost 2 bases and the J segment 0 bases; nucleotides outside the gene matches: 4. The CDR3 extends over 15 amino acids. In germline, CDR1 is MNHEY, CDR2 SMNVEV (reference sequence). The CDR3 loop reads CASSLESSGSYEQYF. The CDR3 bases are TGTGCCAGCAGTTTAGAGTCTAGCGGCTCCTACGAGCAGTACTTC.

This clone was detected only once. This chain connects TRBV6-5 to TRBJ1-1; perhaps TRBD1 as D (6 bases). This CDR3 comprises 13 residues. The germline V and J ends were trimmed by 6 bases and 5 bases, with 13 bases remaining between them. Germline lookup yields CDR1 MNHEY and CDR2 SVGAGI. The CDR3 loop is CASRPSGVTEAFF. The CDR3 nucleotides are TGTGCCAGCAGACCCTCAGGGGTTACTGAAGCTTTCTTT.

V is TRBV10-3 and J is TRBJ2-7, with 7 bases fitting TRBD2. The CDR3 totals 14 residues. CDR1 and CDR2 (germline): ENHRY, SYGVKD. The trim removed 4 bases at V and 2 bases at J, leaving 5 bases unmatched. CDR3 in DNA: TGTGCCATCAGTGCTGCTAGCGGCACCTACGAGCAGTACTTC. Translation: CAISAASGTYEQYF.